These 14 T cell receptor beta chains were sequenced from one sample in a study of blood T cell repertoires in COVID-19. Data came from immunoSEQ multiplex PCR; TCRdb stores just in-frame clones and leaves some out. Among roughly 150,000 clones listed, about 83% were seen once. The sequencing input was peripheral blood. The receptors shown here come from a woman aged 80 or over with COVID-19, enrolled during active disease.

The chain combines TRBV7-2 with TRBJ2-3, with 14 bases lining up with TRBD2. The V gene's germline CDR1 is SGHTA and CDR2 FQGNSA. The CDR3 contains 18 residues. The J segment lost 2 bases and the V segment lost 1 base, leaving 5 bases of the junction unmatched. The CDR3 sequence is CASSLGLAGGRYTDTQYF. CDR3 bases: TGTGCCAGCAGCTTAGGACTAGCGGGGGGGCGGTACACAGATACGCAGTATTTT.

The chain uses TRBV2 and TRBJ1-1; possibly TRBD1 for D (5 bases). Germline assignment: CDR1 SNHLY and CDR2 FYNNEI. The germline V and J ends were trimmed by 10 bases and 0 bases, with 12 bases remaining between them. This CDR3 region has 13 residues. The CDR3 DNA reads TGTGCCACCAGACAGAATATGAACACTGAAGCTTTCTTT. Translating it yields CATRQNMNTEAFF.

V is TRBV29-1 and J is TRBJ2-1; 9 nucleotides line up with TRBD2. This CDR3 has 14 residues. The germline CDR1 and CDR2 sequences are SQVTM and ANQGSEA. J lost 7 bases, V lost 3 bases, and 7 bases had no gene match. The CDR3 spells CSVDLAGRKNEQFF. In DNA form, the CDR3 reads TGCAGCGTTGACCTAGCGGGAAGGAAGAATGAGCAGTTCTTC.

The chain combines TRBV5-6 with TRBJ2-2; TRBD2 is a possible D gene (6 bases). This CDR3 has 15 amino acids. Trimming shortened V by 4 bases and J by 5 bases, and 15 bases separated the two germline ends. Germline CDR1 and CDR2: SGHDT and YYEEEE. CDR3 amino acids: CASSPVPAGTGELFF. As DNA, the CDR3 is TGTGCCAGCAGCCCCGTACCCGCGGGGACCGGGGAGCTGTTTTTT. Combining the CDR3 with reference TRBV5-6 and TRBJ2-2 gives the whole variable domain DAGVTQSPTHLIKTRGQQVTLRCSPKSGHDTVSWYQQALGQGPQFIFQYYEEEERQRGNFPDRFSGHQFPNYSSELNVNALLLGDSALYLCASSPVPAGTGELFFGEGSRLTVL.

Only one count was recorded for this clone. This chain connects TRBV3-1 (or the pseudogene TRBV3-2) to TRBJ1-1, with D unresolved. The CDR3 totals 12 residues. Between the trimmed V and J ends, which lost 3 bases and 6 bases, there was a span of 8 bases. Germline-derived CDR1 and CDR2 are LGHDT and YNNKEL (reference sequence). CDR3 region: CASSQVNSEAFF. The CDR3 coding sequence is TGTGCCAGCAGCCAGGTCAACTCTGAAGCTTTCTTT.

J is TRBJ2-3 and V is TRBV5-1; D possibly corresponds to TRBD1 (6 bases). CDR1 and CDR2 (germline): SGHRS, YFSETQ. This CDR3 has 16 amino acids. The germline V and J ends were trimmed by 0 bases and 4 bases, with 15 bases remaining between them. DNA of the CDR3: TGCGCCAGCAGCTTGGAAGCTTGGGGGCCTGCAGATACGCAGTATTTT. This encodes CASSLEAWGPADTQYF.

The CDR3 bases are TGTGCCAGCAGGGAAGCGCGCTACAATGAGCAGTTCTTC. It encodes CASREARYNEQFF. The chain is built from TRBV7-2 and TRBJ2-1, with D hard to call. The CDR3 is made up of 13 amino acids. Trimming cost V 6 bases and J 3 bases, with 9 bases left between them. Germline CDR1 reads SGHTA; CDR2 reads FQGNSA.

This chain connects TRBV9 to TRBJ2-7, with D possibly TRBD2 on 5 matching bases. The V and J ends lost 0 bases and 3 bases respectively, with 10 bases between them. The CDR3 loop spans 14 amino acids. The germline V gene encodes CDR1 SGDLS and CDR2 YYNGEE. The CDR3 loop reads CASSVEPADYEQYF. The DNA of the CDR3 is TGTGCCAGCAGCGTAGAGCCAGCGGACTACGAGCAGTACTTC.

The V call is TRBV5-6, the J call TRBJ1-2; the D gene is possibly TRBD1 (5 bases). The CDR3 covers 16 residues. Trimming removed 1 base from V and 4 bases from J, with 17 bases in between. Germline V gene data show CDR1 as SGHDT and CDR2 as YYEEEE. DNA of the CDR3: TGTGCCAGCAGCTTGTTTCAGGGCAAAGGCCTCTATGGCTACACCTTC. Its translation: CASSLFQGKGLYGYTF. Variable domain in full (rest from reference TRBV5-6 and TRBJ1-2): DAGVTQSPTHLIKTRGQQVTLRCSPKSGHDTVSWYQQALGQGPQFIFQYYEEEERQRGNFPDRFSGHQFPNYSSELNVNALLLGDSALYLCASSLFQGKGLYGYTFGSGTRLTVV.

This chain connects TRBV29-1 to TRBJ2-3; TRBD2 matches 7 bases. The V and J ends lost 3 bases and 3 bases, in that order; junction bases with no gene match: 9. Germline lookup yields CDR1 SQVTM and CDR2 ANQGSEA. This CDR3 is 15 amino acids long. CDR3 bases: TGCAGCGTTGATTCATCGGGGGGATCAACAGATACGCAGTATTTT. This translates into CSVDSSGGSTDTQYF.

This clone was found a few times. The chain couples TRBV10-3 to TRBJ2-2; TRBD2 agrees at 12 bases. The V and J ends lost 6 bases and 5 bases, in that order; junction bases with no gene match: 4. Germline loops: CDR1 ENHRY, CDR2 SYGVKD. This CDR3 contains 15 residues. CDR3 bases: TGTGCCATCAGCCTCGGGACTAGCGGGACCGGGGAGCTGTTTTTT. It is translated as CAISLGTSGTGELFF.

V usage is TRBV19 and J usage is TRBJ1-5, with TRBD1 identical over 8 bases. CDR1 LNHDA and CDR2 SQIVND come from the germline V gene (reference sequence). There are 14 residues in the CDR3. Trimming cost V 1 base and J 6 bases; bases outside gene matches: 2. The CDR3 DNA sequence: TGTGCCAGTAGTATAGTTACAGGGGGTCAGCCCCAGCATTTT. This codes for CASSIVTGGQPQHF.

V gene TRBV28 combines with J gene TRBJ2-7, with TRBD2 matching over 13 bases. The V gene's germline CDR1 is MDHEN and CDR2 SYDVKM. The CDR3 extends over 17 amino acids. Trimming cost V 3 bases and J 1 base; bases outside gene matches: 6. CDR3 DNA: TGTGCCAGCAGTTTTTCCGGACTAGCGGGAGCGTCCTACGAGCAGTACTTC. Residues: CASSFSGLAGASYEQYF.

The rearrangement links TRBV2 to TRBJ1-6; tentative D call: TRBD1 (6 bases). The germline V gene encodes CDR1 SNHLY and CDR2 FYNNEI. The CDR3 is 12 amino acids. Trimming took off 8 bases at V and 14 bases at J, with 16 bases between the two ends. CDR3 residues: CASRDNGRALHF. The CDR3 region has the DNA TGTGCCAGCCGGGACAATGGGAGGGCCCTCCACTTT.